The clone carrying this T cell receptor (beta chain) was detected once. TCR beta VDJ and CDR3 were profiled, and genomic DNA was the template. TCRdb reprocessed the reads via MiXCR and lists one record per CDR3 protein. The sample lists about 200,000 distinct CDR3 sequences; approximately 60% were seen once. Only patients with CD8+CD57+ cell expansion on flow cytometry were chosen for sequencing. Among the patients, none had received any therapy at the time of blood sampling. The sample is drawn from a study of CD8+CD57+ T cells in acquired aplastic anemia. V dropped 6 bases and J dropped 0 bases, with 12 bases sitting between them. CDR1 and CDR2 from the germline V gene are ENHRY and SYGVKD. This CDR3 has 16 amino acids.

This TCR came from a human donor with aplastic anemia. The V gene is TRBV10-3, the J gene TRBJ1-6; D not certain. The sample taken for sequencing was sorted CD4+, CD8+, or CD8+CD57+ T cells (not recorded which) from PBMCs. The DNA of the CDR3 is TGTGCCATCAGCGGACGGCCGAGCTCCTATAATTCACCCCTCCACTTT. This gives the protein CAISGRPSSYNSPLHF.